Listed below are T cell receptor beta chains from one sample, sequenced in a study of blood T cell repertoires in COVID-19. Clones were read by immunoSEQ multiplex PCR, and TCRdb kept only the in-frame ones, dropping some. The sample yields about 200,000 clones, more than 70% seen once. The sample comprised peripheral blood. These receptors all come from a woman aged 45 to 65 with acute or convalescent COVID-19. The CDR3 runs from the conserved cysteine through the conserved F or W. D genes are given only for firm matches. Clone size, where shown, is once, few, many, or a class for clones that have expanded.

D: TRBD1; size: .; V: TRBV6-6; J: TRBJ2-7; DNA: TGTGCCAGCAGTCGGACAGGGGAGGTCAACGAGCAGTACTTC; CDR3: CASSRTGEVNEQYF
D: .; size: .; V: TRBV5-1; J: TRBJ2-7; DNA: TGCGCCAGCAGCTCAGTACCGGGACTTTACTCCTACGAGCAGTACTTC; CDR3: CASSSVPGLYSYEQYF
D: TRBD1; size: .; V: TRBV9; J: TRBJ2-5; DNA: TGTGCCAGCAGCGTAGGAGGGGGCGCGGAGACCCAGTACTTC; CDR3: CASSVGGGAETQYF
D: .; size: .; V: TRBV12-3/TRBV12-4; J: TRBJ1-1; DNA: TGTGCCAGCAGCGACACCATGAACACTGAAGCTTTCTTT; CDR3: CASSDTMNTEAFF
D: TRBD1; size: .; V: TRBV6-6; J: TRBJ2-7; DNA: TGTGCCAGCAGTCTGCTCACGGGACAGGTATCCTACGAGCAGTACTTC; CDR3: CASSLLTGQVSYEQYF
D: .; size: .; V: TRBV3-1/TRBV3-2; J: TRBJ2-2; DNA: TGTGCCAGCCTCGATGAGGGTACGGGCGGGGAGCTGTTTTTT; CDR3: CASLDEGTGGELFF
D: .; size: .; V: TRBV7-3; J: TRBJ2-1; DNA: TGTGCCAGCAGCTTAAGCGGTGACTCCTACAATGAGCAGTTCTTC; CDR3: CASSLSGDSYNEQFF
D: TRBD1; size: .; V: TRBV6-5; J: TRBJ2-5; DNA: TGTGCCGCCGGACAGGGAGAAAGAGGCCAGTACTTC; CDR3: CAAGQGERGQYF
D: TRBD1; size: .; V: TRBV6-5; J: TRBJ1-6; DNA: TGTGCCAGCAGTTACGCCTCCGGGACAGGGAATTCACCCCTCCACTTT; CDR3: CASSYASGTGNSPLHF
D: .; size: .; V: TRBV11-2; J: TRBJ2-7; DNA: TGTGCCAGCAGCTTAATCACCTACAGGGGGGGAAACGAGCAGTACTTC; CDR3: CASSLITYRGGNEQYF
D: TRBD2; size: .; V: TRBV29-1; J: TRBJ2-3; DNA: TGCAGCGCCTTAGCGGGAAGCACAGATACGCAGTATTTT; CDR3: CSALAGSTDTQYF
D: TRBD2; size: once; V: TRBV27; J: TRBJ2-3; DNA: TGTGCCAGCAGTTTAAAGCGGGACACAGATACGCAGTATTTT; CDR3: CASSLKRDTDTQYF
D: TRBD2; size: .; V: TRBV28; J: TRBJ2-1; DNA: TGTGCCAGCAGGGGCGGGACTAGCGGCTACAATGAGCAGTTCTTC; CDR3: CASRGGTSGYNEQFF
D: .; size: .; V: TRBV24-1; J: TRBJ1-2; DNA: TGTGCCACCAGTGATCCACGACAAGGGGGCTATGGCTACACCTTC; CDR3: CATSDPRQGGYGYTF
D: TRBD2; size: .; V: TRBV20-1; J: TRBJ2-3; DNA: TGCAGTGCTAGTTTTAGCGGGAGAGGGGATACGCAGTATTTT; CDR3: CSASFSGRGDTQYF
D: .; size: .; V: TRBV12-3/TRBV12-4; J: TRBJ2-1; DNA: TGTGCCAGCAAAGAGAGCTCCTACAATGAGCAGTTCTTC; CDR3: CASKESSYNEQFF
D: TRBD1; size: .; V: TRBV30; J: TRBJ1-4; DNA: TGTGCCTGGAGGCTAACCGGGACAGGAAATGAAAAACTGTTTTTT; CDR3: CAWRLTGTGNEKLFF
D: TRBD2; size: .; V: TRBV19; J: TRBJ2-2; DNA: TGTGCCAGTAGTAGGGCTAGCGGGAGGGCCGTTGGGGAGCTGTTTTTT; CDR3: CASSRASGRAVGELFF
D: TRBD2; size: .; V: TRBV7-9; J: TRBJ2-1; DNA: TGTGCCAGCAGCTCAAAAAGCGGGAGGGGATCCTACAATGAGCAGTTCTTC; CDR3: CASSSKSGRGSYNEQFF
D: .; size: .; V: TRBV5-1; J: TRBJ2-1; DNA: TGCGCCAGCACCCCCGGGGATCAGTCCTACAATGAGCAGTTCTTC; CDR3: CASTPGDQSYNEQFF
D: TRBD1; size: .; V: TRBV20-1; J: TRBJ1-6; DNA: TGCAGTGCTAGTAGTCAGGGGGTTTATAATTCACCCCTCCACTTT; CDR3: CSASSQGVYNSPLHF
D: .; size: .; V: TRBV28; J: TRBJ1-2; DNA: TGTGCCAGCTGTAAGGGGTTTGATGGCTACACCTTC; CDR3: CASCKGFDGYTF
D: TRBD1; size: .; V: TRBV6-6; J: TRBJ1-2; DNA: TGTGCCAGCAGTCCACCGGGACAGGGGGCTGACTATGGCTACACCTTC; CDR3: CASSPPGQGADYGYTF
D: .; size: .; V: TRBV2; J: TRBJ2-3; DNA: TGTGCCAGCAGCGGACAGCGCACAGATACGCAGTATTTT; CDR3: CASSGQRTDTQYF
D: .; size: .; V: TRBV15; J: TRBJ2-1; DNA: TGTGCCACCAGCAGAGGAGTCTCCTACAATGAGCAGTTCTTC; CDR3: CATSRGVSYNEQFF
D: .; size: once; V: TRBV6-2/TRBV6-3; J: TRBJ1-5; DNA: TGTGCCAGCAGTTATAAGGCGTTTGGGGTAGGGGGCAATCAGCCCCAGCATTTT; CDR3: CASSYKAFGVGGNQPQHF
D: .; size: .; V: TRBV14; J: TRBJ1-2; DNA: TGTGCCAGCAGAGATAACAGGGAAGCCGGTCTTAACTATGGCTACACCTTC; CDR3: CASRDNREAGLNYGYTF
D: TRBD1; size: .; V: TRBV7-8; J: TRBJ1-6; DNA: TGTGCCAGCAGCTTCTGGACAGGGGGGAATTCACCCCTCCACTTT; CDR3: CASSFWTGGNSPLHF
D: TRBD2; size: .; V: TRBV29-1; J: TRBJ2-1; DNA: TGCAGCGTTGAAGACTTCAGCGGGAGAGGCGATGAGCAGTTCTTC; CDR3: CSVEDFSGRGDEQFF
D: .; size: .; V: TRBV25-1; J: TRBJ2-1; DNA: TGTGCCAGCAGTGAGCTAGAAACCAATGAGCAGTTCTTC; CDR3: CASSELETNEQFF
D: TRBD1; size: once; V: TRBV5-6; J: TRBJ2-5; DNA: TGTGCCAGCACTCCGGGACAGGGTCGGAGGGCAGAGACCCAGTACTTC; CDR3: CASTPGQGRRAETQYF
D: .; size: .; V: TRBV13; J: TRBJ1-1; DNA: TGTGCCAGCACCCTGCGGGCAGGGAAGGGTACAGGGACTGAAGCTTTCTTT; CDR3: CASTLRAGKGTGTEAFF
D: .; size: .; V: TRBV2; J: TRBJ1-1; DNA: TGTGCCAGCAGTGCCCAGGGGAACACTGAAGCTTTCTTT; CDR3: CASSAQGNTEAFF